These 14 T cell receptor beta chains share one sample of origin, sequenced in a study of T-cell memory formation after mild COVID-19. TCRdb independently ran MiXCR on the 5' RACE reads; one entry per CDR3 protein. The data contain almost 550,000 distinct CDR3 sequences, roughly 20% of them singletons. The sequenced sample consisted of PBMCs or a T cell subset sorted from them (not recorded which). These receptors were taken from an adult woman who had mild COVID-19 (a few samples of this study predate the infection). Cell type and time point are not known.

This clonotype has a handful of counts. The CDR3 loop is CASSLAGNVAGELFF. Written as DNA, the CDR3 is TGTGCCAGCAGCTTAGCTGGAAACGTGGCCGGGGAGCTGTTTTTT. The chain links TRBV7-2 to TRBJ2-2; the D is unclear. Looked up from germline, CDR1 is SGHTA and CDR2 is FQGNSA. V was trimmed by 0 bases and J by 6 bases, leaving 11 bases between them. The CDR3 totals 15 residues.

This clonotype was seen a handful of times. At one of its ends the junction is not consistent with the germline gene, which may arise from a read error. DNA of the CDR3: TGTGCTAGCAGCTTAGCTTCAGGGACGAAGACCCAGTACTTC. This translates into CASSLASGTKTQYF. This chain joins TRBV7-7 and TRBJ2-5; D may correspond to TRBD1 or TRBD2 (5 bases each). Germline V gene sequence: CDR1 SSHAT, CDR2 FNYEAQ (reference sequence). The CDR3 has 14 amino acids.

The chain has TRBV7-2 and TRBJ2-1; TRBD1 is a possible D gene (6 bases). The germline CDR1 and CDR2 sequences are SGHTA and FQGNSA. Trimming took 6 bases from V and 8 from J, leaving 11 bases between them. This CDR3 is 12 amino acids long. The CDR3 nucleotides read TGTGCCAGCAGGGACGCAGGGGATGAGCAGTTCTTC. It is translated as CASRDAGDEQFF.

This rearrangement joins TRBV2 to TRBJ2-1; 7 bases match TRBD2. V lost 4 bases to trimming and J lost 0 bases; unmatched junction nucleotides: 3. Germline lookup yields CDR1 SNHLY and CDR2 FYNNEI. The length of the CDR3 is 15 residues. The CDR3 here is CASSGAGDSYNEQFF. CDR3 in DNA: TGTGCCAGCAGTGGGGCGGGGGACTCCTACAATGAGCAGTTCTTC. Together with reference TRBV2 and TRBJ2-1, the CDR3 gives the full variable domain: EPEVTQTPSHQVTQMGQEVILRCVPISNHLYFYWYRQILGQKVEFLVSFYNNEISEKSEIFDDQFSVERPDGSNFTLKIRSTKLEDSAMYFCASSGAGDSYNEQFFGPGTRLTVL.

This chain uses TRBV5-4 with TRBJ2-3; 7 positions match TRBD2. After removal of 4 bases from V and 0 bases from J, the junction contained 5 bases not matched to a gene. CDR1 is SGHNT, CDR2 YYREEE, per germline (reference sequence). The CDR3 spans 15 residues. CDR3 DNA sequence: TGTGCCAGCAGCCTCCAGCGGGGCAGCACAGATACGCAGTATTTT. Residues: CASSLQRGSTDTQYF.

The chain is built from TRBV20-1 and TRBJ1-1; 7 bases match TRBD1. Germline V gene data show CDR1 as DFQATT and CDR2 as SNEGSKA (reference sequence). The CDR3 sequence is 14 residues long. V shed 3 bases and J 4 bases; nucleotides not matched to a gene: 8. As DNA, the CDR3 is TGCAGTGCTAGTAGGGGGCCCCCGGGCACTGAAGCTTTCTTT. Translated, it gives CSASRGPPGTEAFF.

V usage is TRBV5-1 and J usage is TRBJ2-1, with 10 bases aligning to TRBD2. The CDR3 covers 15 residues. CDR1 is SGHRS, CDR2 YFSETQ, per germline. With 4 bases clipped from V and 6 bases from J, the junction kept 7 bases outside the gene matches. DNA for the CDR3: TGCGCCAGCAGCGTCGCTAGCGGGAGTCTCAATGAGCAGTTCTTC. It is translated as CASSVASGSLNEQFF.

V usage is TRBV27 and J usage is TRBJ2-3; 8 bases fit TRBD1. The germline V gene has CDR1 MNHEY and CDR2 SMNVEV (reference sequence). This CDR3 has 16 residues. Germline trimming cut 2 bases from V and 3 bases from J; bases unmatched to any gene: 7. The DNA for the CDR3 is TGTGCCAGCAGTTTACTACAGGGGGTAGGAACAGATACGCAGTATTTT. Its protein product is CASSLLQGVGTDTQYF.

The chain links TRBV2 to TRBJ2-7; TRBD1 or TRBD2 may be the D gene (6 bases each). V lost 4 bases and J 4 bases, leaving 14 bases between the germline ends. Looked up from germline, CDR1 is SNHLY and CDR2 is FYNNEI. The CDR3 contains 14 residues. CDR3: CASSVLGGHYEQYF. In DNA, the CDR3 is TGTGCCAGCAGTGTTTTAGGGGGGCATTACGAGCAGTACTTC.

This clonotype was seen many times. The chain has TRBV24-1 and TRBJ2-3; either TRBD1 or TRBD2 may fit D (5 bases each). Germline V gene sequence: CDR1 KGHDR, CDR2 SFDVKD. Trimming cost V 7 bases and J 6 bases, with 19 bases left between them. The CDR3 has 15 residues. CDR3 in DNA: TGTGCCACCAGCCACCGGGACGGTGTTGAGGATACGCAGTATTTT. It codes for CATSHRDGVEDTQYF.

The CDR3 here is CATTADETQYF. The CDR3 DNA is TGTGCCACTACCGCCGACGAGACCCAGTACTTC. The J gene is TRBJ2-5, the V gene TRBV12-3 or TRBV12-4; D remains ambiguous. V lost 10 bases and J 5 bases, leaving 11 bases between the germline ends. CDR3 size: 11 residues.

CDR3 sequence: CASSVTDSYGYTF. CDR3 nucleotides: TGTGCCAGCAGTGTAACGGACAGCTATGGCTACACCTTC. The chain employs TRBV25-1 and TRBJ1-2, with D possibly being TRBD1 (6 bases). V dropped 4 bases and J dropped 4 bases, with 10 bases sitting between them. The CDR3 sequence is 13 residues long. Germline V gene data show CDR1 as MGHDK and CDR2 as SYGVNS.

This clonotype has more than one count but fewer than ten. This chain uses TRBV20-1 with TRBJ2-3; tentative D call: TRBD2 (6 bases). The V end was cut by 5 bases, the J end by 4 bases, with 19 bases between. The CDR3 runs 15 residues. From germline, CDR1 is DFQATT and CDR2 SNEGSKA (reference sequence). The CDR3 loop reads CSAPLPGRRPDTQYF. Written as DNA, the CDR3 is TGCAGTGCTCCCCTGCCCGGGAGAAGGCCAGATACGCAGTATTTT.

This clonotype was detected only a few times. J is TRBJ1-2 and V is TRBV7-9, with D maybe TRBD1 (5 bases). The CDR3 runs to 13 residues. Trimming shortened V by 1 base and J by 7 bases, and 10 bases separated the two germline ends. In germline, CDR1 is SEHNR, CDR2 FQNEAQ (reference sequence). CDR3 nucleotide sequence: TGTGCCAGCAGCTTAGAAGACAGCATTGGCTACACCTTC. It yields the protein CASSLEDSIGYTF.